One sample yielded the 16 T cell receptor beta chains listed below, sequenced in a study of cytotoxic CD8 clonotypes in ibrutinib-treated CLL. Assay used: immunoSEQ multiplex PCR; TCRdb lists only in-frame clones, some missing. Seen here are roughly 36,000 clones, approximately 69% observed once, and the top ten hold about a quarter. The sample was PBMCs, taken before ibrutinib treatment. These TCRs come from a human donor with chronic lymphocytic leukemia.

The chain is built from TRBV5-4 and TRBJ2-5, with 11 bases fitting TRBD2. The CDR3 runs to 15 residues. V was clipped by 3 bases and J by 2 bases; unmatched bases: 3. Germline CDR1 SGHNT, CDR2 YYREEE (reference sequence). The chain's CDR3 is CASSSSGGLQETQYF. Written as DNA, the CDR3 is TGTGCCAGCAGCTCTAGCGGGGGGTTACAAGAGACCCAGTACTTC.

This sequence joins TRBV27 and TRBJ2-1; 7 nucleotides align to TRBD2. CDR3 length equals 16 residues. Germline CDR1 MNHEY, CDR2 SMNVEV (reference sequence). Trimming removed 2 bases from V and 2 bases from J; junction bases left unmatched: 6. CDR3 sequence reads: CASSLVAGPPYNEQFF. The CDR3 DNA sequence: TGTGCCAGCAGTTTAGTAGCGGGCCCACCCTACAATGAGCAGTTCTTC.

The genes are TRBV21-1 and TRBJ2-1. TRBV21-1 is a pseudogene. The length of the CDR3 is 16 residues. CDR3 bases: TGTGCCAGCAGCAAACCGGGCTCGAGCTCCTACAATGAGCAGTTCTTC. It specifies CASSKPGSSSYNEQFF.

The chain employs TRBV7-4 and TRBJ2-3; D remains ambiguous. CDR1 SGHVT and CDR2 SQSDAQ come from the germline V gene. V lost 1 base, J lost 4 bases, and 9 bases lay in between. This CDR3 spans 14 amino acids. The CDR3 DNA reads TGTGCCAGCAGCTTAGAGTGTGTTGCAGATACGCAGTATTTT. Its protein is CASSLECVADTQYF.

The rearrangement uses TRBV7-6 and TRBJ1-1; D perhaps matches TRBD1 (5 bases). Trimming took off 5 bases at V and 4 bases at J, with 20 bases between the two ends. Germline V lookup: CDR1 SGHVS, CDR2 FNYEAQ. The CDR3 is made up of 16 amino acids. CDR3 protein: CASSDRTQGWGTEAFF. The CDR3 coding sequence is TGTGCCAGCAGCGACCGAACCCAGGGCTGGGGCACTGAAGCTTTCTTT.

The V and J genes are TRBV29-1 and TRBJ2-1, with D tentatively TRBD1 or TRBD2 (5 bases each). CDR1 SQVTM and CDR2 ANQGSEA come from the germline V gene. The CDR3 has 17 amino acids. Trimming took off 0 bases at V and 4 bases at J, with 19 bases between the two ends. CDR3 loop: CSVEDGSSGSSYNEQFF. The CDR3 DNA reads TGCAGCGTTGAAGATGGTTCGTCAGGGAGTAGTTACAATGAGCAGTTCTTC.

The chain uses TRBV19 and TRBJ2-3, with 8 bases identical to TRBD2. This CDR3 has 15 residues. V dropped 4 bases and J dropped 6; count of bases not matched to a gene: 9. Germline V gene sequence: CDR1 LNHDA, CDR2 SQIVND (reference sequence). CDR3 coding DNA: TGTGCCAGTAGTAACACCGGGACGGGGGGGGATACGCAGTATTTT. Residues: CASSNTGTGGDTQYF.

The rearrangement links TRBV7-2 to TRBJ1-1; TRBD1 agrees at 9 bases. The CDR3 length is 15 residues. Per the germline V gene, CDR1 is SGHTA and CDR2 is FQGNSA. Trimming at V came to 4 bases and at J to 2 bases, leaving 5 bases not matched to a gene. The CDR3 spells CASSYTGGLNTEAFF. The CDR3, as DNA: TGTGCCAGCAGCTATACAGGGGGCTTAAACACTGAAGCTTTCTTT.

V gene TRBV28 combines with J gene TRBJ2-3; 7 positions agree with TRBD1. The CDR3 has 14 amino acids. The ends lost 5 bases at V and 4 bases at J; junction bases unmatched: 6. Germline loops: CDR1 MDHEN, CDR2 SYDVKM. The CDR3 reads CASSRDSRADTQYF. The CDR3, as DNA: TGTGCCAGCAGTAGGGACAGCAGGGCAGATACGCAGTATTTT.

This rearrangement joins TRBV6-1 to TRBJ2-1, with a weak D call TRBD1 (5 bases). The V gene's germline CDR1 is MNHNS and CDR2 SASEGT. The CDR3 consists of 15 residues. V was clipped by 8 bases and J by 7 bases, with 21 bases between them. The DNA for the CDR3 is TGTGCCAGCCTTAGTGTCGCAGACAGCCCAAATGAGCAGTTCTTC. Translated, it gives CASLSVADSPNEQFF.

The gene calls are TRBV7-3 and TRBJ2-1; D remains unclear. CDR1 and CDR2 from the germline V gene are SGHTA and FQGTGA. CDR3 length: 15 amino acids. The V end lost 5 bases, the J end lost 3 bases, and 14 bases lay between the germline ends. CDR3 sequence (DNA): TGTGCCAGCAGCCCCTACGACACAGTCTACAATGAGCAGTTCTTC. It specifies CASSPYDTVYNEQFF.

The chain is built from TRBV5-4 and TRBJ2-5; 8 bases are a match to TRBD2. Per germline, CDR1 SGHNT and CDR2 YYREEE (reference sequence). CDR3 length: 13 residues. The V and J ends lost 4 bases and 2 bases, in that order; junction bases with no gene match: 1. The CDR3 sequence: CASSRGGQETQYF. DNA of the CDR3: TGTGCCAGCAGCCGCGGGGGGCAAGAGACCCAGTACTTC.

The chain has TRBV6-5 and TRBJ1-5, with 8 nucleotides matching TRBD1. Germline V CDR1 and CDR2: MNHEY, SVGAGI. The CDR3 has 15 residues. The junction had 11 bases not matched to a gene; V was cut back by 6 bases and J by 7 bases. Here the CDR3 DNA reads TGTGCCAGCAGACGAAACCGGGACAGGCTCCAGCCCCAGCATTTT. As protein: CASRRNRDRLQPQHF.

The rearrangement links TRBV5-1 to TRBJ1-1, with 8 bases identical to TRBD1. Germline V gene data show CDR1 as SGHRS and CDR2 as YFSETQ. The CDR3 extends over 15 amino acids. J lost 2 bases, V lost 2 bases, and 5 bases had no gene match. This CDR3 reads CASSFRGQVNTEAFF. In nucleotides, the CDR3 is TGCGCCAGCAGCTTTCGGGGACAGGTAAACACTGAAGCTTTCTTT. Full variable domain (rest looked up from reference TRBV5-1 and TRBJ1-1): KAGVTQTPRYLIKTRGQQVTLSCSPISGHRSVSWYQQTPGQGLQFLFEYFSETQRNKGNFPGRFSGRQFSNSRSEMNVSTLELGDSALYLCASSFRGQVNTEAFFGQGTRLTVV.

This clone came up a few times. This chain connects TRBV7-2 to TRBJ2-3; 8 bases are shared with TRBD1. V was pared by 5 bases and J by 5 bases, with 15 bases of the junction left unmatched. The CDR3 length is 17 residues. The germline CDR1 and CDR2 sequences are SGHTA and FQGNSA. CDR3 DNA sequence: TGTGCCAGCAGCCCCCTTATATCGCAGGGGGCGAGAGATACGCAGTATTTT. Protein: CASSPLISQGARDTQYF.

This clone occurred a few times. The J gene is TRBJ2-1, the V gene TRBV10-2; 7 nucleotides align to TRBD2. Germline CDR1 WSHSY, CDR2 SAAADI. The CDR3 loop spans 16 amino acids. The trim removed 7 bases at V and 3 bases at J, leaving 12 bases unmatched. The CDR3 loop is CASTSLWEGLYNEQFF. The CDR3 nucleotides are TGCGCCAGCACCTCCTTGTGGGAGGGACTCTACAATGAGCAGTTCTTC.